Each of the 9 T cell receptor beta chains below was sequenced from the same sample in a study of radiation and T cells in renal cell carcinoma. As to treatment: treatment-naive control, cytoreductive nephrectomy. Using immunoSEQ multiplex PCR, the repertoire was profiled, and TCRdb retains in-frame clones only, with some absent. The table records around 12,000 clones, around two thirds of them present only once. The source was tumor tissue, collected from a patient whose treatment was nephrectomy without radiotherapy. The receptor source for this set is a woman older than 75 with renal cell carcinoma.

A single count supports this clone. This CDR3 is CASSQAPRQTRTYGYTF. The CDR3 nucleotides read TGTGCCAGCAGCCAAGCCCCACGACAGACGAGAACCTATGGCTACACCTTC. The J gene is TRBJ1-2, the V gene TRBV4-2; D may be TRBD1 (5 bases). Germline V gene data show CDR1 as LGHNA and CDR2 as YNFKEQ. V dropped 1 base and J dropped 4 bases, with 19 bases sitting between them. The CDR3 is 17 amino acids.

The chain has TRBV6-5 and TRBJ2-2, with 7 positions matching TRBD1. The CDR3 is 15 residues long. The trim removed 6 bases at V and 3 bases at J, leaving 7 bases unmatched. The germline V gene has CDR1 MNHEY and CDR2 SVGAGI. CDR3 DNA: TGTGCCAGCAGCGTCTACAGGGGCTACACCGGGGAGCTGTTTTTT. Its translation is CASSVYRGYTGELFF.

The chain links TRBV10-2 to TRBJ1-5; no reliable D call. Germline CDR1 and CDR2: WSHSY and SAAADI. The CDR3 sequence is 14 residues long. The V end was cut by 3 bases, the J end by 2 bases, with 8 bases between. CDR3 region: CASSDVSGNQPQHF. The CDR3 DNA reads TGCGCCAGCAGTGACGTCAGTGGCAATCAGCCCCAGCATTTT.

The V call is TRBV7-6, the J call TRBJ2-7; unclear D gene. This CDR3 is 16 amino acids long. Trimming stripped 5 bases from V and 3 bases from J, with 20 bases between. Germline CDR1 and CDR2: SGHVS and FNYEAQ. Here the CDR3 reads CASSASPPPMYYEQYF. In nucleotides, the CDR3 is TGTGCCAGCAGCGCAAGCCCTCCACCTATGTACTACGAGCAGTACTTC.

The CDR3 spells CASSTETGHYEQYF. DNA for the CDR3: TGTGCCAGTAGTACGGAGACGGGGCATTACGAGCAGTACTTC. This chain connects TRBV19 to TRBJ2-7; D possibly uses TRBD1 or TRBD2 (5 bases each). CDR3 length equals 14 residues. The germline V gene encodes CDR1 LNHDA and CDR2 SQIVND (reference sequence). V lost 4 bases to trimming and J lost 4 bases, with 14 bases between them.

The CDR3 here is CATSNGAGNTIYF. In DNA, the CDR3 is TGTGCCACCTCGAACGGGGCAGGAAACACCATATATTTT. V usage is TRBV19 and J usage is TRBJ1-3; maybe TRBD1 (5 bases). Germline V gives CDR1 LNHDA, CDR2 SQIVND (reference sequence). Trimming took off 10 bases at V and 4 bases at J, with 14 bases between the two ends. The CDR3 length is 13 residues.

The rearrangement joins TRBV9 to TRBJ1-2; D uncertain. CDR1 and CDR2 (germline): SGDLS, YYNGEE. This CDR3 region has 13 residues. V was trimmed by 0 bases and J by 4 bases, leaving 7 bases between them. The CDR3 reads CASSVGRSYGYTF. In DNA form, the CDR3 reads TGTGCCAGCAGCGTAGGCAGGAGCTATGGCTACACCTTC.

The V call is TRBV4-1, the J call TRBJ1-3; the D is unclear. The CDR3 totals 12 residues. Germline V gene sequence: CDR1 MGHRA, CDR2 YSYEKL. Trimming pared 4 bases from V and 4 bases from J, leaving 5 bases between. CDR3 residues: CASSLVGNTIYF. The DNA of the CDR3 is TGCGCCAGCAGCCTCGTCGGAAACACCATATATTTT.

V gene TRBV7-3 combines with J gene TRBJ2-3, with 9 bases matching TRBD2. Germline values: CDR1 SGHTA, CDR2 FQGTGA. The CDR3 extends over 16 amino acids. J was trimmed by 4 bases and V by 1 base; bases with no gene match: 6. The DNA of the CDR3 is TGTGCCAGCAGCTTAATTGCGGGGGGGCCCCCAGATACGCAGTATTTT. It is translated as CASSLIAGGPPDTQYF. Complete variable domain (other parts from reference TRBV7-3 and TRBJ2-3): GAGVSQTPSNKVTEKGKYVELRCDPISGHTALYWYRQSLGQGPEFLIYFQGTGAADDSGLPNDRFFAVRPEGSVSTLKIQRTERGDSAVYLCASSLIAGGPPDTQYFGPGTRLTVL.